These 24 T cell receptor beta chains were sequenced from one sample in a study of T cells expressing NK-cell markers. Reprocessing the 5' RACE reads, TCRdb reports a single entry for every CDR3 protein and omits DNA. Recorded for this sample: 350,000 to 500,000 distinct CDR3 sequences. Specimen: blood T cells: a sorted CD56 or NKG2C T cell subset, CD4+ or CD8+ T cells, or bulk PBMC T cells (not recorded which). The source of these receptors is a woman between 18 and 69 years old in good health.

This chain joins TRBV20-1 and TRBJ2-4; TCRdb gives TRBD1 as the D gene, but with no DNA this cannot be confirmed. This CDR3 region has 15 residues. CDR1 and CDR2 (germline): DFQATT, SNEGSKA (reference sequence). This chain's CDR3 is CSGRGGAGKGDIQYF.

The J gene is TRBJ2-7, the V gene TRBV20-1. The CDR3 contains 11 residues. Germline lookup yields CDR1 DFQATT and CDR2 SNEGSKA (reference sequence). CDR3 sequence reads: CSARSGYEQYF.

This chain connects TRBV5-1 to TRBJ2-3; TCRdb's assignment of TRBD1 cannot be checked, as there is no DNA. Looked up from germline, CDR1 is SGHRS and CDR2 is YFSETQ. This CDR3 contains 12 residues. CDR3 amino acids: CASSFGGDTQYF.

The rearrangement uses TRBV6-1 and TRBJ1-1. Germline loops: CDR1 MNHNS, CDR2 SASEGT. CDR3 length: 14 residues. CDR3 sequence: CASSGGVMNTEAFF.

The rearrangement links TRBV30 to TRBJ2-1. The CDR3 runs 12 residues. The germline CDR1 and CDR2 sequences are GTSNPN and SVGIG (reference sequence). This CDR3 reads CAWSASYNEQFF.

The chain uses TRBV18 and TRBJ2-1; the TCRdb D gene call, TRBD2, has no DNA to confirm it. Germline lookup yields CDR1 KGHSH and CDR2 LQKENI. There are 15 residues in the CDR3. CDR3 in amino acids: CASSSRDSSGNEQFF.

This chain's CDR3 is CSARAERGREWYEQYF. The rearrangement uses TRBV20-1 and TRBJ2-7; the TCRdb call, TRBD1, lacks DNA for checking. CDR1 is DFQATT and CDR2 is SNEGSKA in the germline V gene (reference sequence). The CDR3 is 16 amino acids.

The chain carries TRBV20-1 and TRBJ1-5; absent DNA, TCRdb's TRBD1 call cannot be checked. Germline V gives CDR1 DFQATT, CDR2 SNEGSKA (reference sequence). The length of the CDR3 is 14 residues. This CDR3 is CSARGTGLLAPQHF.

The V call is TRBV20-1, the J call TRBJ2-3; TCRdb gives TRBD1 as the D gene, but with no DNA this cannot be confirmed. The CDR3 is made up of 15 amino acids. CDR1 is DFQATT, CDR2 SNEGSKA, per germline (reference sequence). The CDR3 sequence: CSAPTGGAGTDTQYF.

The V and J genes are TRBV7-9 and TRBJ2-3; TCRdb designates TRBD1, a call that cannot be tested without DNA. This CDR3 contains 16 residues. Looked up from germline, CDR1 is SEHNR and CDR2 is FQNEAQ (reference sequence). CDR3 in amino acids: CASSLDITSSTDTQYF. The entire variable domain, with the rest obtained from reference TRBV7-9 and TRBJ2-3, is as follows: DTGVSQNPRHKITKRGQNVTFRCDPISEHNRLYWYRQTLGQGPEFLTYFQNEAQLEKSRLLSDRFSAERPKGSFSTLEIQRTEQGDSAMYLCASSLDITSSTDTQYFGPGTRLTVL.

V gene TRBV6-5 combines with J gene TRBJ2-6. Germline CDR1 and CDR2: MNHEY and SVGAGI. CDR3 size: 17 residues. CDR3 loop: CASSPSDVFSGANVLTF.

V usage is TRBV5-8 and J usage is TRBJ2-1; the TCRdb D gene call, TRBD2, has no DNA to confirm it. Germline values: CDR1 SGHTS, CDR2 YDEGEE. The CDR3 is made up of 15 amino acids. Here the CDR3 reads CASSLSGRGYNEQFF.

The CDR3 is CASSGTGVSPQHF. The V gene is TRBV6-1, the J gene TRBJ1-5. The CDR3 is 13 residues long. Germline CDR1 and CDR2: MNHNS and SASEGT.

This chain uses TRBV6-2 or TRBV6-3 with TRBJ1-1; the D call from TCRdb, TRBD1, cannot be confirmed without DNA. This CDR3 contains 14 residues. Looked up from germline, CDR1 is MNHEY and CDR2 is SVGEGT. The CDR3 sequence is CASSLGQVLITAFF.

The J gene is TRBJ2-1, the V gene TRBV20-1. This CDR3 is built from 11 residues. CDR1 and CDR2 from the germline V gene are DFQATT and SNEGSKA (reference sequence). The CDR3 spells CSARDLSWVPF.

The chain couples TRBV3-1 to TRBJ1-1; no DNA is available, so the TRBD1 call from TCRdb remains unchecked. This CDR3 contains 16 residues. Germline lookup yields CDR1 LGHDT and CDR2 YNNKEL (reference sequence). CDR3 region: CASSQEGQGFYTEAFF. The full variable domain, its missing parts supplied by reference TRBV3-1 and TRBJ1-1, is DTAVSQTPKYLVTQMGNDKSIKCEQNLGHDTMYWYKQDSKKFLKIMFSYNNKELIINETVPNRFSPKSPDKAHLNLHINSLELGDSAVYFCASSQEGQGFYTEAFFGQGTRLTVV.

The chain links TRBV20-1 to TRBJ2-1; the TCRdb call, TRBD2, lacks DNA for checking. The CDR3 loop spans 15 amino acids. Germline loops: CDR1 DFQATT, CDR2 SNEGSKA (reference sequence). CDR3 sequence reads: CSARLSRLAVREQFF.

The rearrangement uses TRBV6-2 or TRBV6-3 and TRBJ2-3; TCRdb reports TRBD2, a call that lacks DNA to check it against. This CDR3 comprises 20 residues. CDR1 and CDR2 from the germline V gene are MNHEY and SVGEGT. CDR3 loop: CASSYQPAGTSATPTDTQYF.

This chain uses TRBV13 with TRBJ2-2; lacking DNA, the TRBD2 call made by TCRdb goes unchecked. Germline values: CDR1 PRHDT, CDR2 FYEKMQ (reference sequence). CDR3 length: 17 residues. CDR3 protein: CASSLGIAGISTGELFF.

This rearrangement joins TRBV7-8 to TRBJ1-4; TCRdb lists TRBD1, though no DNA is available to test this call. The germline CDR1 and CDR2 sequences are SGHVS and FQNEAQ. The CDR3 has 16 residues. CDR3 loop: CASSSQGIPTNEKLFF.

The V call is TRBV19, the J call TRBJ1-5. The CDR3 loop spans 15 amino acids. Germline V gives CDR1 LNHDA, CDR2 SQIVND (reference sequence). CDR3 loop: CASNQFAGNNQPQHF.

The chain has TRBV12-3 or TRBV12-4 and TRBJ1-4; the TRBD1 assignment by TCRdb is unverifiable without DNA. The CDR3 totals 14 residues. Here the CDR3 reads CASTQGQGSEKLFF.

The genes are TRBV28 and TRBJ2-5; the TRBD2 assignment by TCRdb is unverifiable without DNA. Germline V gene lookup returns CDR1 MDHEN and CDR2 SYDVKM. The CDR3 is made up of 13 amino acids. The CDR3 is CASRPPLRETQYF.

The chain couples TRBV28 to TRBJ2-7; TCRdb's D call, TRBD1, is unchecked because there is no DNA. This CDR3 is built from 15 residues. CDR1 is MDHEN, CDR2 SYDVKM, per germline. The CDR3 region is CASSLGWTGGYEQYF.